One T cell receptor (beta chain) is described in this entry. Its antigen is currently unknown. The sample's treatment: oral pan-JAK inhibitor, 5-10 mg twice daily. Both CD4+ and CD8+ T cells were separated by sorting PBMCs. These data come from a study of CD8+ T cells in alopecia areata. At the level of the study: Severity was scored as percentage of affected scalp area in treated patients. Findings of the study overall: Normal scalp showed lower clonality than lesional scalp, especially alopecia totalis/universalis. Scalp clonality dropped significantly under tofacitinib, as did expanded CD8+ top-100 clones.

RNA extraction was followed by reverse transcription into cDNA, which acted as the sequencing template. Clones were sequenced by immunoSEQ multiplex PCR, and TCRdb holds only the in-frame ones, with some missing. This sample has some 220,000 clones; more than 45% occur once, and the top ten carry 1.5% to 2%. The sequence was obtained from a human donor with alopecia areata. The source was CD4+ T cells sorted from blood, collected at week 4, from a patient treated with tofacitinib.

DNA of the CDR3: TGTGCCAGCTCACCCCGACGGGTGAACACTGAAGCTTTCTTT. Its protein is CASSPRRVNTEAFF. The V gene is TRBV18, the J gene TRBJ1-1; no clear D gene. Per germline, CDR1 KGHSH and CDR2 LQKENI. The V end lost 3 bases, the J end lost 0 bases, and 8 bases lay between the germline ends. The CDR3 runs to 14 residues.